These 20 T cell receptor beta chains share one sample of origin, sequenced in a study of blood T cells in healthy people across ages. Primers used in a second PCR of roughly 6 to 11 cycles were a sample-barcoded 5' primer and a J-beta primer mix. Using its own MiXCR run on the 5' RACE reads, TCRdb lists one record per CDR3 protein. The sample shows roughly 720,000 distinct CDR3 sequences, roughly 50% of them seen only once. Sequenced input: blood. These receptors were obtained from a man aged 80 or over in good health.

This clonotype has a handful of counts. This chain uses TRBV29-1 with TRBJ1-2, with 9 positions matching TRBD1. The germline V gene encodes CDR1 SQVTM and CDR2 ANQGSEA. V was pared by 4 bases and J by 5 bases, with 20 bases of the junction left unmatched. The CDR3 is 18 amino acids. The CDR3 region has the DNA TGCAGCGTTGGGAGAGGGGAGGGACAGGGCCTGTTAACTTATGGCTACACCTTC. Amino acids: CSVGRGEGQGLLTYGYTF.

The chain couples TRBV18 to TRBJ1-4, with no clear D. The germline V and J ends were trimmed by 3 bases and 5 bases, with 10 bases remaining between them. Germline lookup yields CDR1 KGHSH and CDR2 LQKENI. The CDR3 runs to 14 residues. The CDR3, as DNA: TGTGCCAGCTCACCGGGAGTAGGAAATGAAAAACTGTTTTTT. It encodes CASSPGVGNEKLFF.

V usage is TRBV9 and J usage is TRBJ2-3, with TRBD2 matching over 7 bases. The CDR3 contains 15 residues. CDR1 and CDR2 (germline): SGDLS, YYNGEE. The J segment lost 2 bases and the V segment lost 0 bases, leaving 3 bases of the junction unmatched. The CDR3 reads CASSVEGRVTDTQYF. The CDR3 DNA sequence: TGTGCCAGCAGCGTAGAGGGGAGGGTCACAGATACGCAGTATTTT.

The J gene is TRBJ2-7, the V gene TRBV10-3; D possibly uses TRBD1 or TRBD2 (5 bases each). Judging by the DNA end, TRBJ2-5 fits better; the J call may be wrong. CDR3 length: 11 residues. Per germline, CDR1 ENHRY and CDR2 SYGVKD. DNA of the CDR3: TGTGCCATCCTACAGGCGGGGACCCAGTACTTC. This gives the protein CAILQAGTQYF.

This clonotype turned up a few times. This rearrangement joins TRBV12-3 or TRBV12-4 to TRBJ1-2, with D maybe TRBD1 (6 bases). Trimming shortened V by 6 bases and J by 3 bases, and 11 bases separated the two germline ends. CDR3 length: 13 amino acids. The CDR3 nucleotides are TGTGCCAGCAGACGACAGGCCTACTATGGCTACACCTTC. Its protein is CASRRQAYYGYTF.

The rearrangement links TRBV20-1 to TRBJ2-7; tentative D call: TRBD2 (7 bases). From germline, CDR1 is DFQATT and CDR2 SNEGSKA (reference sequence). Trimming left V 1 base short and J 0 bases short, with 13 bases between. The CDR3 runs 15 residues. CDR3 loop: CSARGGGLGSYEQYF. CDR3 nucleotide sequence: TGCAGTGCTAGAGGGGGGGGGCTCGGCTCCTACGAGCAGTACTTC.

This chain uses TRBV9 with TRBJ2-7; a weak D match, TRBD1 (5 bases). The DNA end lines up better with TRBJ2-5; the J call may be wrong. The CDR3 totals 15 residues. Germline V lookup: CDR1 SGDLS, CDR2 YYNGEE. CDR3 protein: CASSLADSIRGTQYF. CDR3 nucleotides: TGTGCCAGCAGCCTCGCCGACTCGATAAGGGGGACCCAGTACTTC.

The gene calls are TRBV20-1 and TRBJ1-1; D is possibly TRBD1 (5 bases). Germline V gene lookup returns CDR1 DFQATT and CDR2 SNEGSKA (reference sequence). The CDR3 runs 15 residues. V was pared by 0 bases and J by 2 bases, with 13 bases between. The CDR3: CSARDRRRANTEAFF. The CDR3 nucleotides are TGCAGTGCTAGAGATAGGCGCAGGGCCAACACTGAAGCTTTCTTT.

This chain connects TRBV29-1 to TRBJ2-3; possible D gene TRBD1, 6 bases. Germline lookup yields CDR1 SQVTM and CDR2 ANQGSEA. The CDR3 is 15 amino acids. Trimming stripped 4 bases from V and 4 bases from J, with 18 bases between. In nucleotides, the CDR3 is TGCAGCGTTGGGGCTTGGGCAGGGGATGCAGATACGCAGTATTTT. It translates to CSVGAWAGDADTQYF.

The V gene is TRBV20-1, the J gene TRBJ1-2; 8 positions agree with TRBD1. The germline V gene has CDR1 DFQATT and CDR2 SNEGSKA (reference sequence). The CDR3 is made up of 17 amino acids. V was pared by 0 bases and J by 5 bases, with 14 bases of the junction left unmatched. CDR3 sequence reads: CSARDPQGALLRYGYTF. The CDR3 nucleotides read TGCAGTGCTAGAGATCCCCAGGGGGCTTTACTGAGGTATGGCTACACCTTC.

V is TRBV7-9 and J is TRBJ1-5, with 8 bases lining up with TRBD1. The CDR3 length is 15 residues. With V trimmed by 1 base and J by 6 bases, 5 bases remained unmatched. The germline V gene has CDR1 SEHNR and CDR2 FQNEAQ (reference sequence). CDR3 in amino acids: CASSLGPGGVQPQHF. The CDR3 nucleotides read TGTGCCAGCAGCTTAGGTCCAGGGGGCGTTCAGCCCCAGCATTTT.

This chain uses TRBV12-3 or TRBV12-4 with TRBJ2-5; TRBD2 matches 7 bases. The CDR3 has 10 residues. Losses at the gene ends were 11 bases for V and 11 bases for J; bases not matched to a gene: 8. CDR3 sequence: CAGAGREQYF. As DNA, the CDR3 is TGTGCCGGCGCGGGGAGGGAGCAGTACTTC.

This clonotype came up a few times. The J gene is TRBJ2-7, the V gene TRBV24-1, with 8 bases lining up with TRBD2. Unmatched junction bases numbered 16, after V lost 3 bases and J lost 10 bases. There are 16 residues in the CDR3. Germline values: CDR1 KGHDR, CDR2 SFDVKD. The CDR3 sequence: CATSDETGTSSRTQYF. The CDR3 nucleotides are TGTGCCACCAGTGATGAAACCGGGACTAGTAGTCGCACCCAGTACTTC.

The CDR3 nucleotides read TGTGCCATCAGTGAGTCTAGGGCCTCAAACACCGGGGAGCTGTTTTTT. Protein product: CAISESRASNTGELFF. V gene TRBV10-3 combines with J gene TRBJ2-2; D gene ambiguous. The V end was cut by 0 bases, the J end by 2 bases, with 10 bases between. Germline V gene sequence: CDR1 ENHRY, CDR2 SYGVKD. CDR3 length equals 16 residues.

This clonotype has more than one count but fewer than ten. The chain uses TRBV3-1 and TRBJ2-6; D gene uncertain. There are 16 residues in the CDR3. Trimming pared 0 bases from V and 0 bases from J, leaving 6 bases between. Germline V gene sequence: CDR1 LGHDT, CDR2 YNNKEL (reference sequence). CDR3 DNA sequence: TGTGCCAGCAGCCAAGATGCCACCTCTGGGGCCAACGTCCTGACTTTC. Translated: CASSQDATSGANVLTF.

The chain links TRBV3-1 to TRBJ2-4; 10 nucleotides align to TRBD1. The J call is uncertain, as TRBJ2-7 better fits the DNA end. The CDR3 has 16 amino acids. From germline, CDR1 is LGHDT and CDR2 YNNKEL (reference sequence). The CDR3 loop is CASSQPSGTGAYEQYF. The CDR3 coding sequence is TGTGCCAGCAGCCAGCCCTCCGGGACAGGGGCCTACGAGCAGTACTTC.

This clonotype appeared a few times. The rearrangement joins TRBV10-3 to TRBJ2-1; TRBD2 matches at 12 bases. In germline, CDR1 is ENHRY, CDR2 SYGVKD. The J segment lost 5 bases and the V segment lost 4 bases, leaving 12 bases of the junction unmatched. The CDR3 is 18 residues long. CDR3 sequence reads: CAISAGLAGGGLNNEQFF. CDR3 sequence (DNA): TGTGCCATCAGTGCCGGGCTAGCGGGAGGGGGGCTGAACAATGAGCAGTTCTTC.

This clonotype was detected only once. The V call is TRBV7-2, the J call TRBJ1-5; TRBD1 is a possible D gene (5 bases). The CDR3 length is 16 residues. From germline, CDR1 is SGHTA and CDR2 FQGNSA. V was clipped by 7 bases and J by 0 bases, with 16 bases between them. The CDR3: CASTLAGRTSNQPQHF. CDR3 bases: TGTGCCAGCACCTTGGCGGGACGGACTAGCAATCAGCCCCAGCATTTT. The variable domain in full, with the rest retrieved from reference TRBV7-2 and TRBJ1-5, is GAGVSQSPSNKVTEKGKDVELRCDPISGHTALYWYRQSLGQGLEFLIYFQGNSAPDKSGLPSDRFSAERTGGSVSTLTIQRTQQEDSAVYLCASTLAGRTSNQPQHFGDGTRLSIL.

This chain connects TRBV20-1 to TRBJ2-7; TRBD2 is a possible D gene (6 bases). The CDR3 runs to 17 residues. V lost 0 bases and J lost 3, with 21 bases in between. Germline values: CDR1 DFQATT, CDR2 SNEGSKA (reference sequence). The CDR3 coding sequence is TGCAGTGCTAGAGATCGGGGAGGTCAGGAGATTCACTACGAGCAGTACTTC. It specifies CSARDRGGQEIHYEQYF.

V is TRBV9 and J is TRBJ2-6, with D tentatively TRBD1 (5 bases). The V gene lost 1 base and the J gene lost 0 bases, with 14 bases spanning the gap. From germline, CDR1 is SGDLS and CDR2 YYNGEE. The CDR3 contains 18 residues. The CDR3 DNA reads TGTGCCAGCAGCGTATTAAGGGGTATCCACTCTGGGGCCAACGTCCTGACTTTC. It codes for CASSVLRGIHSGANVLTF.